Listed below are T cell receptor beta chains from one sample, sequenced in a study of blood T cell repertoires in COVID-19. Data came from immunoSEQ multiplex PCR; TCRdb stores just in-frame clones and leaves some out. The table shows about 200,000 clones, with roughly nine tenths occurring only once. Sequencing was performed on peripheral blood. These TCRs come from a man between 60 and 75 years old who had recovered from COVID-19. The CDR3 runs from the conserved cysteine through the conserved F or W.

V gene,J gene,CDR3 protein
TRBV28,TRBJ2-7,CASSLGGQGPYEQYF
TRBV2,TRBJ2-1,CASSSYTGTSGSFNEQFF
TRBV7-8,TRBJ2-7,CASSSNPSGPTGIYEQYF
TRBV6-5,TRBJ2-1,CASSSRTSGRAMEQFF
TRBV6-2/TRBV6-3,TRBJ2-7,CASSSGAYEQYF
TRBV5-8,TRBJ1-5,CASSRTDLLNQPQHF
TRBV30,TRBJ2-3,CAWRWTGGHTQYF
TRBV6-5,TRBJ1-6,CASSAGPYNSPLHF
TRBV3-1/TRBV3-2,TRBJ2-1,CASSQGQGARNEQFF
TRBV7-2,TRBJ2-2,CASSLIWGGAAGELFF
TRBV19,TRBJ1-1,CASSIHPRQGRNTEAFF
TRBV27,TRBJ2-7,CASSLTQRRDYEQYF
TRBV28,TRBJ1-2,CASVIQGAARGGYTF
TRBV10-3,TRBJ2-5,CAISEGAGETQYF
TRBV19,TRBJ1-1,CASSTQTARSEAFF
TRBV27,TRBJ1-2,CASSPGDRVYGYTF
TRBV28,TRBJ2-6,CASSLWRLSGANVLTF
TRBV9,TRBJ2-5,CASSPKGFEETQYF
TRBV25-1,TRBJ1-3,CASSEYYSSGNTIYF
TRBV5-1,TRBJ1-1,CASRRVGDTEAFF
TRBV11-2,TRBJ2-2,CASSLQRLAGELFF
TRBV19,TRBJ1-2,CASTLSYRGYTF
TRBV9,TRBJ2-1,CASSVAGGSLYNEQFF
TRBV4-2,TRBJ2-3,CASSQEPGTAAGDTQYF
TRBV5-1,TRBJ2-3,CASGVAGTPPDTQYF
TRBV7-2,TRBJ2-7,CASSLARDEQYF
TRBV27,TRBJ1-5,CASSGWGQGNQPQHF
TRBV7-3,TRBJ2-1,CASSPSGGGVFEQFF
TRBV3-1/TRBV3-2,TRBJ1-2,CASSQRGENGYTF
TRBV4-1,TRBJ2-1,CASSHQATGTSPYNEQFF
TRBV18,TRBJ2-7,CASSPEAGAYEQYF
TRBV3-1/TRBV3-2,TRBJ1-2,CASSQLRYGYTF
TRBV4-2,TRBJ1-6,CASSQADSYNSPLHF
TRBV6-5,TRBJ2-7,CASSIRQGAYEQYF
TRBV19,TRBJ1-1,CASSILVDRTRNTEAFF
TRBV11-2,TRBJ1-6,CASSLGISAPLHF
TRBV4-2,TRBJ1-6,CASSLSPGNSPLHF
TRBV4-3,TRBJ2-2,CASSQDVVGGTNTGELFF
TRBV11-3,TRBJ1-6,CASSLDPRHPLNSYNSPLHF
TRBV27,TRBJ2-7,CASSSRDRGSYEQYF
TRBV30,TRBJ1-1,CAWRNSGGNTEAFF
TRBV19,TRBJ2-7,CASSIGGGAHEQYF
TRBV6-5,TRBJ2-1,CASRGGAGAYNEQFF
TRBV10-3,TRBJ2-7,CASGRGDEQYF
TRBV7-8,TRBJ1-2,CASTPGLEKNYGYTF
TRBV3-1/TRBV3-2,TRBJ1-3,CASSPLGNTIYF
TRBV19,TRBJ1-1,CASRTPDRANTEAFF
TRBV28,TRBJ1-5,CASSLRTPGTFYSNQPQHF
TRBV18,TRBJ2-6,CASHRGDGANVLTF
TRBV18,TRBJ1-4,CASSPPGQGVEKLFF
TRBV6-2/TRBV6-3,TRBJ2-7,CASSFGGYEQYF
TRBV5-1,TRBJ1-4,CASSLAVGLNEKLFF
TRBV6-5,TRBJ1-2,CASSYSGRVYDGYTF
TRBV11-2,TRBJ2-1,CASSSPLRVHEQFF
TRBV6-2/TRBV6-3,TRBJ2-7,CASSYSRSYEQYF
TRBV5-1,TRBJ2-1,CASSLDRGYYNEQFF
TRBV10-3,TRBJ1-1,CAISEGQGGSTEAFF